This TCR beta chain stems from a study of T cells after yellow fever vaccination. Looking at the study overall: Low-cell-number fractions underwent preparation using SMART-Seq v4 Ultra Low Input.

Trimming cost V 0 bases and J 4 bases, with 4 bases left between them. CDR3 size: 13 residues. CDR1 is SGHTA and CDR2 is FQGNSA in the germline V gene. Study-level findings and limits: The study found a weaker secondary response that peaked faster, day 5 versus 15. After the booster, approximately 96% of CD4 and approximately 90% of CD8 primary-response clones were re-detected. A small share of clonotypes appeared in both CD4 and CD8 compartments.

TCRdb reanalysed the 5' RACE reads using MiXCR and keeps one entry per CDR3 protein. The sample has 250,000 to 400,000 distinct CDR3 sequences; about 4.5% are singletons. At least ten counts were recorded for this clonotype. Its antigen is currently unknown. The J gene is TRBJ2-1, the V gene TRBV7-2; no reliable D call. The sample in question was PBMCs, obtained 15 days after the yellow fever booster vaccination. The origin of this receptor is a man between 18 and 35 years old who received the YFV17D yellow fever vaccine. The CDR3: CASSLAPYNEQFF. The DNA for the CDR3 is TGTGCCAGCAGCTTAGCCCCTTACAATGAGCAGTTCTTC. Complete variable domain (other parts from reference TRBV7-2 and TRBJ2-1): GAGVSQSPSNKVTEKGKDVELRCDPISGHTALYWYRQSLGQGLEFLIYFQGNSAPDKSGLPSDRFSAERTGGSVSTLTIQRTQQEDSAVYLCASSLAPYNEQFFGPGTRLTVL.